This TCR beta chain was obtained from a study of CD8 T cells in Susac syndrome. Random hexamers were used to reverse transcribe an amount of roughly 0.45 to 1 ug RNA. Amplification of TCR beta CDR3 used immunoSEQ multiplex PCR across 54 Vbeta and 13 Jbeta. Each CDR3 protein is one row after TCRdb ran MiXCR on the immunoSEQ multiplex PCR reads. The data hold some 200,000 distinct CDR3 sequences, with 95% observed a single time. Germline-derived CDR1 and CDR2 are LGHDT and YNNKEL (reference sequence). The CDR3 is 13 residues long. V gave up 0 bases and J gave up 6 bases, with 6 bases separating them. The authors carried out high-throughput sequencing of TCR beta. They applied it to CD8+ and CD4+ T cells obtained from blood. The multiple sclerosis controls were treatment-naive patients with relapsing-remitting disease that was stable or active. Purification of the CD8+ and CD4+ T cells relied on negative isolation, and TEMRA cells underwent FACS enrichment.

This sequence joins TRBV3-1 and TRBJ1-5; D possibly corresponds to TRBD1 (5 bases). Sequenced input: CD4+ T cells from PBMCs. The source of this sequence is a human donor with multiple sclerosis. CDR3 in DNA: TGTGCCAGCAGCCAAGATGGGGGTCAGCCCCAGCATTTT. Encoded protein: CASSQDGGQPQHF.